The 2 T cell receptor beta chains reported below all come from one sample, sequenced in a study of T cells in Graves' hyperthyroidism and ophthalmopathy. Researchers amplified the TCR beta CDR3 regions from RNA transcripts. A first-round RT-PCR of the TCR CDR3 used the HTBI primer set. In TCRdb, the multiplex PCR reads were re-called with MiXCR into one record per CDR3 protein. This table has roughly 93,000 distinct CDR3 sequences, roughly 56% appearing once. Material: blood. These TCRs come from a woman between 40 and 55 years old with Graves' hyperthyroidism.

Concerning this clonotype: The junction departs from germline at one end; a sequencing error may be responsible. The chain links TRBV29-1 to TRBJ1-1; perhaps TRBD1 as D (6 bases). This CDR3 is built from 12 residues. The germline V gene encodes CDR1 SQVTM and CDR2 ANQGSEA. For the CDR3, the DNA is TGCAGTCCCTCGTGGGGGGGCACTGAAGTTTTCTTT. Amino acids: CSPSWGGTEVFF. The complete variable domain, with remaining parts taken from reference TRBV29-1 and TRBJ1-1, reads SAVISQKPSRDICQRGTSLTIQCQVDSQVTMMFWYRQQPGQSLTLIATANQGSEATYESGFVIDKFPISRPNLTFSTLTVSNMSPEDSSIYLCSPSWGGTEVFFGQGTRLTVV.

This clonotype was seen a handful of times. The J gene is TRBJ2-5, the V gene TRBV20-1; 7 bases map to TRBD2. Unmatched junction bases numbered 12, after V lost 5 bases and J lost 3 bases. Germline V gene data show CDR1 as DFQATT and CDR2 as SNEGSKA (reference sequence). CDR3 length: 15 amino acids. CDR3 loop: CSAPDAGVGEETQYF. As DNA, the CDR3 is TGCAGTGCTCCAGACGCGGGAGTAGGTGAAGAGACCCAGTACTTC.